The sequence of this TCR beta chain was determined in a study of cytomegalovirus exposure and HLA in healthy donors. Background on the study: The roughly 130 validation repertoires used the same platform as the approximately 700 first-cohort repertoires, a later analysis reported. General study points: Investigators reported 150 to 200 TCR beta chains as tied to cytomegalovirus. In vitro work confirmed that a few CMV-associated chains recognize CMV antigens. Reportedly, diagnosis of cytomegalovirus status by the classifier showed high specificity and sensitivity.

Per germline, CDR1 MDHEN and CDR2 SYDVKM. V lost 6 bases, J lost 0 bases, and 3 bases lay in between. The CDR3 is 11 residues long. The protocol was immunoSEQ multiplex PCR, while the TCRdb copy is restricted to in-frame clones and leaves out a portion. The table has some 83,000 clones, around 94% seen once. Comment on this clone: Its target is unknown.

The TCR comes from a woman aged 18-29 years in good health and CMV-seropositive. The sequenced material came from PBMCs. The chain links TRBV28 to TRBJ2-7; D not certain. Here the CDR3 reads CASSRSYEQYF. The CDR3 bases are TGTGCCAGCAGCCGCTCCTACGAGCAGTACTTC.